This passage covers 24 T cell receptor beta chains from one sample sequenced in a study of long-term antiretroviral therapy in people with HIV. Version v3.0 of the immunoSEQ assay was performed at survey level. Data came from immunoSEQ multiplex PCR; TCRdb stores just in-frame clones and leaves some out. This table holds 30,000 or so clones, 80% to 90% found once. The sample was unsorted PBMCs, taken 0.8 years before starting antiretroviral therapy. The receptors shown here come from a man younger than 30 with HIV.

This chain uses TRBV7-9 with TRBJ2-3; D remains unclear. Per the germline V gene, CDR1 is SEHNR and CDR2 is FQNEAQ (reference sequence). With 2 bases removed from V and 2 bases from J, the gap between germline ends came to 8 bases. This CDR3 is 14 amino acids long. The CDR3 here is CASSLYSPTDTQYF. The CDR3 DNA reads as TGTGCCAGCAGCTTATATAGCCCCACAGATACGCAGTATTTT.

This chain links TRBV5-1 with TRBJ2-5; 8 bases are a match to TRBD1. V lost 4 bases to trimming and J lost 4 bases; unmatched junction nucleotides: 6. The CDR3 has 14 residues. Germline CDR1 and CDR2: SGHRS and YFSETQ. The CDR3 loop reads CASSRPDRVETQYF. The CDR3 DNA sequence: TGCGCCAGCAGCCGCCCGGACAGGGTAGAGACCCAGTACTTC.

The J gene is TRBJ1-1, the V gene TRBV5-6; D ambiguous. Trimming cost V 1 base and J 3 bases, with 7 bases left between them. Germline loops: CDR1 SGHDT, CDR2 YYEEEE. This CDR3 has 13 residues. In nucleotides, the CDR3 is TGTGCCAGCAGCTTGTCCAGGTACACTGAAGCTTTCTTT. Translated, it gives CASSLSRYTEAFF.

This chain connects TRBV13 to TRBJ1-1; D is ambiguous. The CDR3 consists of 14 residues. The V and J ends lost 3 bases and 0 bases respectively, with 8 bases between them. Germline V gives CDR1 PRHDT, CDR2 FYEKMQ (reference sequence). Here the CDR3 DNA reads TGTGCCAGCAGCTTTGGGGAGATGAACACTGAAGCTTTCTTT. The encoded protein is CASSFGEMNTEAFF.

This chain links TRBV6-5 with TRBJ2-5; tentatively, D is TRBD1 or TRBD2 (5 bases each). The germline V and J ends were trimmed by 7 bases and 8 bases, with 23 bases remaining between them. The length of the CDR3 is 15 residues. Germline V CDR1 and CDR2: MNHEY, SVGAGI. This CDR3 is CASTDDYTGSRTQYF. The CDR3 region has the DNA TGTGCCAGCACCGATGACTACACAGGTTCGCGAACCCAGTACTTC.

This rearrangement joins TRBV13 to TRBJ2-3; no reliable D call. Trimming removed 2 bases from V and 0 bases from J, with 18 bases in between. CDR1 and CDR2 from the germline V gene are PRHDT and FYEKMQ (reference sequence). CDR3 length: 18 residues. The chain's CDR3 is CASSLLGTGGLSTDTQYF. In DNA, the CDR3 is TGTGCCAGCAGCTTACTGGGAACGGGCGGTTTGAGCACAGATACGCAGTATTTT.

The CDR3 reads CASSPGRGVDGELFF. Here the CDR3 DNA reads TGTGCCAGCAGCCCGGGCCGGGGCGTAGACGGGGAGCTGTTTTTT. The chain carries TRBV5-4 and TRBJ2-2; D tentatively reads TRBD1 or TRBD2 (5 bases each). V lost 4 bases, J lost 7 bases, and 17 bases lay in between. The CDR3 is made up of 15 amino acids. Per the germline V gene, CDR1 is SGHNT and CDR2 is YYREEE (reference sequence).

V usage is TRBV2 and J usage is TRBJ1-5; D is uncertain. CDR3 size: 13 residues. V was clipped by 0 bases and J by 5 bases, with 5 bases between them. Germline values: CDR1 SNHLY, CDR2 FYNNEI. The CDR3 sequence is CASSEAMDQPQHF. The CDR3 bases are TGTGCCAGCAGTGAAGCGATGGATCAGCCCCAGCATTTT.

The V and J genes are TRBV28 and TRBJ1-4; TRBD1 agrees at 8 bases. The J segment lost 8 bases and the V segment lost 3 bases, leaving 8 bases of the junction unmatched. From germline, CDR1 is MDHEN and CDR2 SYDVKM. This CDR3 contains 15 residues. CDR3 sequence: CASSFSSGGDEKLFF. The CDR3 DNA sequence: TGTGCCAGCAGTTTCAGTTCAGGGGGCGACGAAAAACTGTTTTTT. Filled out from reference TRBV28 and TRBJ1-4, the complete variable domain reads DVKVTQSSRYLVKRTGEKVFLECVQDMDHENMFWYRQDPGLGLRLIYFSYDVKMKEKGDIPEGYSVSREKKERFSLILESASTNQTSMYLCASSFSSGGDEKLFFGSGTQLSVL.

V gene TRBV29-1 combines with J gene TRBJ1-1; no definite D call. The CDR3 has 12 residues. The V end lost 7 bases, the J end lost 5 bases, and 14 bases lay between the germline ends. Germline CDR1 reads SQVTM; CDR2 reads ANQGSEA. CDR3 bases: TGCAGCGCCTACGAACCCAATACTGAAGCTTTCTTT. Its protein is CSAYEPNTEAFF.

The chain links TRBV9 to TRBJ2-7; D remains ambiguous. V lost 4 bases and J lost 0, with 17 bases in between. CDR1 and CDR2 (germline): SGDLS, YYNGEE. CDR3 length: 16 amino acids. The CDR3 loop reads CASSLSPDISSYEQYF. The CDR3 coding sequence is TGTGCCAGCAGCCTCTCGCCCGACATCAGCTCCTACGAGCAGTACTTC. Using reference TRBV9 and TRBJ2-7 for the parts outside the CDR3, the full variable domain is DSGVTQTPKHLITATGQRVTLRCSPRSGDLSVYWYQQSLDQGLQFLIQYYNGEERAKGNILERFSAQQFPDLHSELNLSSLELGDSALYFCASSLSPDISSYEQYFGPGTRLTVT.

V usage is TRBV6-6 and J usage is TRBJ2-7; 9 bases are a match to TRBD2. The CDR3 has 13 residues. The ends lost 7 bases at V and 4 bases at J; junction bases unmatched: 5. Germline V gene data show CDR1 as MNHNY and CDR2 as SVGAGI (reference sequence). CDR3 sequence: CASKRLADYEQYF. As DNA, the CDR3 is TGTGCCAGCAAACGACTAGCGGATTACGAGCAGTACTTC.

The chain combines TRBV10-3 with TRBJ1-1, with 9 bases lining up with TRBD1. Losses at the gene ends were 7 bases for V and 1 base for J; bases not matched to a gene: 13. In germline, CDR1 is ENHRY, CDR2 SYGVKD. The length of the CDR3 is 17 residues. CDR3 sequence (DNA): TGTGCCATCACCCGTACAGGACAGGGGACGGGGAACACTGAAGCTTTCTTT. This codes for CAITRTGQGTGNTEAFF.

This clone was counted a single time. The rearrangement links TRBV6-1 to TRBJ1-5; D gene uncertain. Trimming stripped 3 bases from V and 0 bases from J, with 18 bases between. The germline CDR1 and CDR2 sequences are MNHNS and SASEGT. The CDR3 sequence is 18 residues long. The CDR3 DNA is TGTGCCAGCAGTGAGTCTTCGTTGGGCCCATATAGCAATCAGCCCCAGCATTTT. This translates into CASSESSLGPYSNQPQHF.

CDR3 coding DNA: TGTGCCACCTATCGACAGGGGAGGACCGAGCAGTACTTC. Translation: CATYRQGRTEQYF. The J gene is TRBJ2-7, the V gene TRBV5-6; 8 positions agree with TRBD1. The CDR3 runs to 13 residues. Germline CDR1 is SGHDT and CDR2 is YYEEEE. The trim removed 9 bases at V and 6 bases at J, leaving 11 bases unmatched.

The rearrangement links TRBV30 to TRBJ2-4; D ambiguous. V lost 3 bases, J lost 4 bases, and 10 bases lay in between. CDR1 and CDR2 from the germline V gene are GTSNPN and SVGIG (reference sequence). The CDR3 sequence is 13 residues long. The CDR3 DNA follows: TGTGCCTGGAGAGCAAATGGAAAAAACATTCAGTACTTC. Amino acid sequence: CAWRANGKNIQYF.

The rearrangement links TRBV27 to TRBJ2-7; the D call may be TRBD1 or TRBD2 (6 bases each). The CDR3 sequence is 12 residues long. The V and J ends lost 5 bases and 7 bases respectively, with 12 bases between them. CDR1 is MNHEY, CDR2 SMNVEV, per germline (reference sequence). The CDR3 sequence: CASSPGAGEQYF. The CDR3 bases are TGTGCCAGCAGTCCGGGGGCGGGGGAGCAGTACTTC.

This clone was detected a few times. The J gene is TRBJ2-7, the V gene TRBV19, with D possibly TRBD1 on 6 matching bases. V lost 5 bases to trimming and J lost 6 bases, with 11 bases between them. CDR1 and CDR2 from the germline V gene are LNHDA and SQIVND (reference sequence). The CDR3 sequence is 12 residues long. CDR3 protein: CASSQQGPEQYF. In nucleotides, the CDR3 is TGTGCCAGTAGTCAACAGGGACCCGAGCAGTACTTC.

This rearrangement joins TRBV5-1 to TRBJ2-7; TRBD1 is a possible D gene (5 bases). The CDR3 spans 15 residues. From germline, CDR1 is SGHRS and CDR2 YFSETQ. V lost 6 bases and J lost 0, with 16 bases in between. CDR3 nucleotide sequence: TGCGCCAGCATAAACAGGAGCCCGAGCTCCTACGAGCAGTACTTC. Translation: CASINRSPSSYEQYF. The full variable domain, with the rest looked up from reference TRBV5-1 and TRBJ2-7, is KAGVTQTPRYLIKTRGQQVTLSCSPISGHRSVSWYQQTPGQGLQFLFEYFSETQRNKGNFPGRFSGRQFSNSRSEMNVSTLELGDSALYLCASINRSPSSYEQYFGPGTRLTVT.

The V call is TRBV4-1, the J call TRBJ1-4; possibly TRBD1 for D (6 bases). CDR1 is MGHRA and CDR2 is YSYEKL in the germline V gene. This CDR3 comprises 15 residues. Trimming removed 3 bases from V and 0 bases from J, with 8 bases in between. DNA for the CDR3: TGCGCCAGCAGCCAGGAGGGGGCAACTAATGAAAAACTGTTTTTT. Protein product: CASSQEGATNEKLFF.

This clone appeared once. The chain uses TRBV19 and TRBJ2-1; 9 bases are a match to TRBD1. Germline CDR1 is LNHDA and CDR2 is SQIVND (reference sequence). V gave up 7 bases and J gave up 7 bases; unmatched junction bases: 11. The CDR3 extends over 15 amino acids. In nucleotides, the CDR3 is TGTGCCAGTACACCGGGACAGGGATTCCTTAATGAGCAGTTCTTC. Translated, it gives CASTPGQGFLNEQFF.

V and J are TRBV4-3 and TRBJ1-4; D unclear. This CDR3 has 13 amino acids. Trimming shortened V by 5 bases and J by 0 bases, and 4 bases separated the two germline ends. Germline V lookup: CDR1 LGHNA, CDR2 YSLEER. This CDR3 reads CASSGTTNEKLFF. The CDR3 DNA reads TGCGCCAGCAGCGGGACAACTAATGAAAAACTGTTTTTT.

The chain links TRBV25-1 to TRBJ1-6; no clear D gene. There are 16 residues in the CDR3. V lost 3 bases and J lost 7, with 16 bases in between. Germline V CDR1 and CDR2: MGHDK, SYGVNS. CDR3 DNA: TGTGCCAGCAGTGAGTCGATGGGGAGAGACAATTCACCCCTCCACTTT. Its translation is CASSESMGRDNSPLHF.

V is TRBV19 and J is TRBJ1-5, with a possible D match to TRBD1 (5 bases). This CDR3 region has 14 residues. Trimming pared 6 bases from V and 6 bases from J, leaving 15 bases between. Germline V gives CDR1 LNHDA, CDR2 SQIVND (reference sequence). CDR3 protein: CASRGDGESQPQHF. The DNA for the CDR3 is TGTGCCAGTAGGGGGGACGGGGAATCTCAGCCCCAGCATTTT.